These 32 T cell receptor beta chains were all obtained from the same sample, sequenced in a study of shared clonotypes between healthy human individuals. Sequencing was performed with immunoSEQ multiplex PCR; in TCRdb, only in-frame clones are kept and a portion is missing. The repertoire includes around 500,000 clones, over 70% of them detected once, and 10% to 15% sits in the top ten. The sequencing input was PBMCs. The receptors were sampled from a woman aged 40 to 50 in good health. Some clones in this sample may be carry-over from other donors' samples.

The rearrangement joins TRBV10-3 to TRBJ1-2, with D unresolved. The CDR3 contains 13 residues. V was cut by 0 bases and J by 7 bases, with 9 bases left in between. Per the germline V gene, CDR1 is ENHRY and CDR2 is SYGVKD. DNA of the CDR3: TGTGCCATCAGTGAGTCAAGGCTTTCTGGCTACACCTTC. Amino acid sequence: CAISESRLSGYTF.

The genes are TRBV6-5 and TRBJ1-1; perhaps TRBD1 as D (6 bases). V dropped 6 bases and J dropped 1 base, with 15 bases sitting between them. The CDR3 is made up of 15 amino acids. Germline V gene data show CDR1 as MNHEY and CDR2 as SVGAGI. The DNA of the CDR3 is TGTGCCAGCAGCCCCCAACCAGGGGCGAACACTGAAGCTTTCTTT. This codes for CASSPQPGANTEAFF.

The J gene is TRBJ2-7, the V gene TRBV19, with 9 bases identical to TRBD1. V lost 4 bases to trimming and J lost 2 bases; unmatched junction nucleotides: 6. This CDR3 comprises 15 residues. Germline lookup yields CDR1 LNHDA and CDR2 SQIVND (reference sequence). The CDR3 sequence: CASSRDRETAYEQYF. DNA of the CDR3: TGTGCCAGTAGTAGGGACAGGGAAACCGCCTACGAGCAGTACTTC.

Worth noting for this clone: This likely came from a read error, as a far larger clone is one base away. The chain joins TRBV6-6 to TRBJ2-1; D perhaps matches TRBD1 (7 bases). Germline CDR1 MNHNY, CDR2 SVGAGI (reference sequence). The CDR3 extends over 13 amino acids. V was shortened by 2 bases and J by 8 bases, with 10 bases between the two germline ends. CDR3 sequence reads: CASSYQGGYEQFF. For the CDR3, the DNA is TGTGCCAGCAGTTACCAGGGGGGCTATGAGCAGTTCTTC.

The gene calls are TRBV18 and TRBJ2-7; tentative D call: TRBD2 (6 bases). V was clipped by 3 bases and J by 3 bases, with 9 bases between them. The CDR3 length is 13 residues. Germline V gene lookup returns CDR1 KGHSH and CDR2 LQKENI. The CDR3 nucleotides are TGTGCCAGCTCACCGACGACTAGCTACGAGCAGTACTTC. Translated, it gives CASSPTTSYEQYF.

Notes on this clone: A far larger clone is just one base off, so this is likely a read error. The V and J genes are TRBV30 and TRBJ2-1, with D possibly matching TRBD2 (6 bases). Trimming cost V 2 bases and J 9 bases, with 14 bases left between them. The CDR3 sequence is 13 residues long. CDR1 and CDR2 (germline): GTSNPN, SVGIG (reference sequence). The CDR3 coding sequence is TGTGCCTGGAGTTGGACTAACACAGTTGAGCAGTTCTTC. Protein: CAWSWTNTVEQFF.

The gene calls are TRBV4-1 and TRBJ2-3; D ambiguous. The V end was cut by 1 base, the J end by 7 bases, with 9 bases between. The CDR3 is made up of 13 amino acids. Germline V lookup: CDR1 MGHRA, CDR2 YSYEKL. Here the CDR3 reads CASSQGTRYTQYF. The CDR3 nucleotides are TGCGCCAGCAGCCAAGGGACCCGTTATACGCAGTATTTT.

As for this clone: A far larger clone is off by one base, so a read error is likely. The rearrangement links TRBV30 to TRBJ1-2; no firm D call. Germline V CDR1 and CDR2: GTSNPN, SVGIG (reference sequence). This CDR3 comprises 13 residues. CDR3 bases: TGTTCCTGGAGTGTATCCCTTATTGGGGGCTACACCTTC. It is translated as CSWSVSLIGGYTF.

The chain is built from TRBV29-1 and TRBJ2-7; D could derive from TRBD1 or TRBD2 (6 bases each). This CDR3 comprises 12 residues. Per the germline V gene, CDR1 is SQVTM and CDR2 is ANQGSEA. V was trimmed by 3 bases and J by 2 bases, leaving 8 bases between them. CDR3 amino acids: CSVDGGPYEQYF. CDR3 nucleotide sequence: TGCAGCGTTGACGGGGGCCCCTACGAGCAGTACTTC.

For the CDR3, the DNA is TGTGCCAGCAGCTTAGTGGGCGGGAGAGCCCCCTACGAGCAGTACTTC. It codes for CASSLVGGRAPYEQYF. The V and J genes are TRBV7-2 and TRBJ2-7; the match to TRBD2 covers 7 bases. Germline CDR1 reads SGHTA; CDR2 reads FQGNSA. CDR3 length: 16 amino acids. Unmatched junction bases numbered 8, after V lost 1 base and J lost 2 bases.

The J gene is TRBJ2-1, the V gene TRBV7-2, with TRBD2 as a possible D gene (6 bases). CDR1 is SGHTA and CDR2 is FQGNSA in the germline V gene. The CDR3 is 15 residues long. Trimming removed 1 base at V and 9 bases at J, with 16 bases between. CDR3 loop: CASSLDPGAGGEQFF. The CDR3, as DNA: TGTGCCAGCAGCTTAGATCCGGGAGCGGGTGGTGAGCAGTTCTTC.

The genes are TRBV11-2 and TRBJ2-3; D is undetermined. Between the trimmed V and J ends, which lost 8 bases and 2 bases, there was a span of 8 bases. The CDR3 loop spans 12 amino acids. Germline assignment: CDR1 SGHAT and CDR2 FQNNGV. In DNA, the CDR3 is TGTGCCAGCTCACGGGTCACAGATACGCAGTATTTT. It yields the protein CASSRVTDTQYF.

The V gene is TRBV27, the J gene TRBJ2-7; 13 positions match TRBD2. The V segment lost 1 base and the J segment 2 bases; nucleotides outside the gene matches: 20. This CDR3 is built from 22 residues. CDR1 and CDR2 (germline): MNHEY, SMNVEV (reference sequence). CDR3: CASSLWGGTGTSGTLGTYEQYF. Here the CDR3 DNA reads TGTGCCAGCAGTTTATGGGGCGGGACTGGGACTAGCGGGACTCTGGGGACCTACGAGCAGTACTTC.

This clone was counted only a few times. With only one base between it and a far larger clone, this is likely a read error. The conserved final phenylalanine or tryptophan is absent from the CDR3, which likely points to a read error. The chain links TRBV4-1 to TRBJ1-2; D unclear. The CDR3 has 16 residues. V was clipped by 4 bases and J by 6 bases, with 21 bases between them. Germline V CDR1 and CDR2: MGHRA, YSYEKL. CDR3 region: CASSRSEWAPQDGYTL. The CDR3 coding sequence is TGCGCCAGCAGCCGCTCCGAGTGGGCCCCGCAGGATGGCTACACCTTA.

The chain uses TRBV14 and TRBJ1-2, with a possible D match to TRBD1 (5 bases). The CDR3 is made up of 13 amino acids. Trimming took off 5 bases at V and 3 bases at J, with 10 bases between the two ends. From germline, CDR1 is SGHDN and CDR2 FVKESK. In DNA form, the CDR3 reads TGTGCCAGCAGCAACCCAGGGCACTATGGCTACACCTTC. Protein product: CASSNPGHYGYTF.

The chain carries TRBV7-9 and TRBJ1-2; 11 bases agree with TRBD1. The germline CDR1 and CDR2 sequences are SEHNR and FQNEAQ (reference sequence). Trimming at V came to 8 bases and at J to 3 bases, leaving 5 bases not matched to a gene. The CDR3 contains 14 residues. CDR3 region: CASVGQGGDYGYTF. In DNA form, the CDR3 reads TGTGCCAGCGTGGGACAGGGGGGTGACTATGGCTACACCTTC.

This clone has only one observation. The chain uses TRBV19 and TRBJ2-3; D unclear. Germline V CDR1 and CDR2: LNHDA, SQIVND (reference sequence). The CDR3 length is 13 residues. Trimming pared 7 bases from V and 1 base from J, leaving 9 bases between. In DNA form, the CDR3 reads TGTGCCAGTAACAACGGCCGCACAGATACGCAGTATTTT. This codes for CASNNGRTDTQYF.

The chain recombines TRBV30 with TRBJ1-5, with 9 bases fitting TRBD1. The germline CDR1 and CDR2 sequences are GTSNPN and SVGIG (reference sequence). This CDR3 contains 15 residues. V gave up 3 bases and J gave up 7 bases; unmatched junction bases: 10. The CDR3 nucleotides read TGTGCCTGGAGCCGACAGGGGGATCAAGGCCAGCCCCAGCATTTT. Its protein product is CAWSRQGDQGQPQHF.

With respect to this clone: A far larger clone differs by one base, so this is likely a read error. This CDR3 reads CASSFDRHNTEAFF. CDR3 DNA: TGTGCCAGCAGTTTTGACAGGCATAACACTGAAGCTTTCTTT. The gene calls are TRBV6-1 and TRBJ1-1, with D possibly being TRBD1 (6 bases). Trimming stripped 5 bases from V and 2 bases from J, with 12 bases between. The CDR3 runs 14 residues. The germline CDR1 and CDR2 sequences are MNHNS and SASEGT.

The chain couples TRBV7-9 to TRBJ1-1; D not certain. The CDR3 consists of 14 residues. Trimming shortened V by 5 bases and J by 0 bases, and 10 bases separated the two germline ends. The V gene's germline CDR1 is SEHNR and CDR2 FQNEAQ (reference sequence). As DNA, the CDR3 is TGTGCCAGCAGCCGAGTGGGGTTGAACACTGAAGCTTTCTTT. Its translation is CASSRVGLNTEAFF.

The chain is built from TRBV5-4 and TRBJ1-2; weak D call: TRBD1 (5 bases). This CDR3 region has 14 residues. Deletions cut 5 bases from V and 4 bases from J, with 15 bases between. Germline assignment: CDR1 SGHNT and CDR2 YYREEE (reference sequence). The CDR3 DNA follows: TGTGCCAGCAGGGTGATAGGACAAACCTATGGCTACACCTTC. Encoded protein: CASRVIGQTYGYTF.

A note on this clone: It is likely a read error: a sequence one base away is far more abundant. The rearrangement uses TRBV28 and TRBJ1-4, with no clear D. The CDR3 has 14 amino acids. Germline CDR1 reads MDHEN; CDR2 reads SYDVKM. CDR3 DNA: TGTGCCAGCAGCCAGGCTGCAACTAATAAAAAACTGTTTTTT. Translated, it gives CASSQAATNKKLFF.

This clone occurred many times. Other DNA sequences in the same sample also yield this CDR3. The CDR3 region has the DNA TGTGCCAGCAGTGAAGGTGGGCGACAGCCCCAGCATTTT. This codes for CASSEGGRQPQHF. The chain carries TRBV6-1 and TRBJ1-5; the D is unclear. CDR3 length: 13 residues. In germline, CDR1 is MNHNS, CDR2 SASEGT. V gave up 1 base and J gave up 7 bases, with 8 bases separating them.

The chain employs TRBV28 and TRBJ2-5; D unclear. V was trimmed by 3 bases and J by 4 bases, leaving 9 bases between them. The CDR3 has 13 residues. Germline V gene data show CDR1 as MDHEN and CDR2 as SYDVKM. The CDR3 sequence is CASSLSLGETQYF. CDR3 nucleotide sequence: TGTGCCAGCAGTTTGAGTTTAGGAGAGACCCAGTACTTC. The variable domain in full, with the rest retrieved from reference TRBV28 and TRBJ2-5, is DVKVTQSSRYLVKRTGEKVFLECVQDMDHENMFWYRQDPGLGLRLIYFSYDVKMKEKGDIPEGYSVSREKKERFSLILESASTNQTSMYLCASSLSLGETQYFGPGTRLLVL.

Note on this clone: This is likely an artifact of a read error, given a far larger clone one base away. V usage is TRBV30 and J usage is TRBJ2-6; possibly TRBD1 for D (6 bases). Germline CDR1 and CDR2: GTSNPN and SVGIG (reference sequence). The V and J ends lost 6 bases and 2 bases respectively, with 17 bases between them. This CDR3 has 16 amino acids. This chain's CDR3 is CACSKLWGPGANVLTF. CDR3 nucleotide sequence: TGTGCCTGTAGTAAATTATGGGGGCCTGGGGCCAACGTCCTGACTTTC.

This clone was observed a few times. The V call is TRBV30, the J call TRBJ2-1, with a weak D call TRBD1 (5 bases). CDR1 is GTSNPN, CDR2 SVGIG, per germline (reference sequence). V lost 5 bases, J lost 9 bases, and 14 bases lay in between. The CDR3 spans 12 residues. In nucleotides, the CDR3 is TGTGCCTGGGACAGTTTTAGGGGTGAGCAGTTCTTC. This encodes CAWDSFRGEQFF.

The V call is TRBV7-2, the J call TRBJ1-5, with D maybe TRBD1 (6 bases). The CDR3 is 18 residues long. Germline V gives CDR1 SGHTA, CDR2 FQGNSA. The V and J ends lost 3 bases and 1 base respectively, with 19 bases between them. CDR3 nucleotides: TGTGCCAGCAGCTTGGTAGGAGGGGGACTTACGAGCAATCAGCCCCAGCATTTT. Translating it yields CASSLVGGGLTSNQPQHF.

This clone was seen a single time. V usage is TRBV7-2 and J usage is TRBJ2-1; TRBD2 matches 12 bases. Trimming cost V 1 base and J 6 bases; bases outside gene matches: 7. In germline, CDR1 is SGHTA, CDR2 FQGNSA. The CDR3 length is 17 residues. This CDR3 reads CASSLEGTSGLSNEQFF. CDR3 in DNA: TGTGCCAGCAGCTTAGAAGGGACTAGCGGGTTATCCAATGAGCAGTTCTTC.

The chain links TRBV5-4 to TRBJ2-3, with no clear D. Germline lookup yields CDR1 SGHNT and CDR2 YYREEE (reference sequence). This CDR3 is built from 15 residues. V was pared by 4 bases and J by 2 bases, with 14 bases between. CDR3 residues: CASSTHRASTDTQYF. CDR3 coding DNA: TGTGCCAGCAGCACCCACCGGGCCTCCACAGATACGCAGTATTTT.

This chain joins TRBV27 and TRBJ2-1, with 8 nucleotides matching TRBD1. This CDR3 comprises 13 residues. V lost 8 bases, J lost 3 bases, and 3 bases stayed unmatched. The germline CDR1 and CDR2 sequences are MNHEY and SMNVEV (reference sequence). CDR3: CASGGTGYNEQFF. In DNA form, the CDR3 reads TGTGCCAGCGGGGGGACAGGCTACAATGAGCAGTTCTTC.

A remark on this clone: In the same sample, other DNA sequences code for this CDR3. The chain couples TRBV11-3 to TRBJ1-1; D is unresolved. The CDR3 runs 13 residues. V lost 0 bases to trimming and J lost 2 bases, with 4 bases between them. Germline CDR1 and CDR2: SGHNT and YENEEA. DNA for the CDR3: TGTGCCAGCAGCTTAGAGGTAAACACTGAAGCTTTCTTT. Translated: CASSLEVNTEAFF. Based on the CDR3 plus reference TRBV11-3 and TRBJ1-1, the full variable domain is EAGVVQSPRYKIIEKKQPVAFWCNPISGHNTLYWYLQNLGQGPELLIRYENEEAVDDSQLPKDRFSAERLKGVDSTLKIQPAELGDSAVYLCASSLEVNTEAFFGQGTRLTVV.

The chain has TRBV30 and TRBJ2-2; D perhaps matches TRBD1 (5 bases). The germline V gene encodes CDR1 GTSNPN and CDR2 SVGIG (reference sequence). Deletions cut 3 bases from V and 3 bases from J, with 20 bases between. The CDR3 totals 17 residues. The CDR3 nucleotides read TGTGCCTGGAGACGGGCAGGGTTCGACTGGGACACCGGGGAGCTGTTTTTT. Protein product: CAWRRAGFDWDTGELFF.